Given below is one TCR beta chain in context. Its antigen remains unidentified. At one end, the junction sequence differs from germline, possibly due to a read error. This sample stems from a study of CD8+CD57+ T cells in acquired aplastic anemia. Across the study: Mean read depth for CD4+ cells from healthy donors was 9.5 million to 13 million. General study results and limits: In common between the patients and the controls were approximately 28 CD8+ CDR3 sequences.

Profiling of TCR beta VDJ combinations and CDR3 sequences used genomic DNA as template. Each CDR3 protein is one row after TCRdb ran MiXCR on the reads. The sample includes 400,000 to 450,000 distinct CDR3 sequences, 60% to 80% of them seen just once. CDR1 and CDR2 from the germline V gene are SGHTA and FQGNSA. This CDR3 region has 9 residues. This TCR came from a human donor in good health, serving as a control. The sequenced sample consisted of sorted CD4+, CD8+, or CD8+CD57+ T cells (not recorded which) from PBMCs. The V call is TRBV7-2, the J call TRBJ1-2, with D unclear. In nucleotides, the CDR3 is TGTGCCAGCAGCCTAGACTCAGGATTC. Residues: CASSLDSGF.